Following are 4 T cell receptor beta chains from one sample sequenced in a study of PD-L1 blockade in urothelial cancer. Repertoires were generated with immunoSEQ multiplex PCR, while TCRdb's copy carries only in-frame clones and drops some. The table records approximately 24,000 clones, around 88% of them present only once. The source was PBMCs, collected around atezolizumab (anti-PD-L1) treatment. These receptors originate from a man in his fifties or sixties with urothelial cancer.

The CDR3 sequence is CASSFQSSMTRLFF. CDR3 sequence (DNA): TGTGCCAGCAGCTTTCAGTCAAGCATGACACGACTGTTTTTT. The V call is TRBV7-2, the J call TRBJ1-4; D call uncertain. The CDR3 spans 14 residues. Germline V gene lookup returns CDR1 SGHTA and CDR2 FQGNSA. V lost 3 bases and J 13 bases, leaving 18 bases between the germline ends. Combining the CDR3 with reference TRBV7-2 and TRBJ1-4 gives the whole variable domain GAGVSQSPSNKVTEKGKDVELRCDPISGHTALYWYRQSLGQGLEFLIYFQGNSAPDKSGLPSDRFSAERTGGSVSTLTIQRTQQEDSAVYLCASSFQSSMTRLFFGSGTQLSVL.

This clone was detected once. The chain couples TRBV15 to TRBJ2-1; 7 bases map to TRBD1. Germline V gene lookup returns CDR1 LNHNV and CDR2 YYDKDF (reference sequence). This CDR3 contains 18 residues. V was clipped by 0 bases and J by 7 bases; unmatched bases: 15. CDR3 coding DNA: TGTGCCACCAGCAGAGATCCCCCGACAGGGATCGTTAGGAATGAGCAGTTCTTC. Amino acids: CATSRDPPTGIVRNEQFF.

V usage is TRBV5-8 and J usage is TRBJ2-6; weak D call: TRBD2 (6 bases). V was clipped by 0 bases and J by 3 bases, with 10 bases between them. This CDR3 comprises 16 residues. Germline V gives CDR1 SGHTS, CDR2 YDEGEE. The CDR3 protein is CASSLETGVGANVLTF. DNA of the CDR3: TGTGCCAGCAGCTTGGAAACGGGGGTTGGGGCCAACGTCCTGACTTTC.

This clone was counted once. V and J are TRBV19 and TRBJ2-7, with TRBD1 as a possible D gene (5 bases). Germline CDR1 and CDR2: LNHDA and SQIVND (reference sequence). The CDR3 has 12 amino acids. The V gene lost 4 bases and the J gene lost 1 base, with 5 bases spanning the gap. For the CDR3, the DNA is TGTGCCAGTAGTACAGGGTCCTACGAGCAGTACTTC. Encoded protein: CASSTGSYEQYF. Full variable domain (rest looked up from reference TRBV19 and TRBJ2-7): DGGITQSPKYLFRKEGQNVTLSCEQNLNHDAMYWYRQDPGQGLRLIYYSQIVNDFQKGDIAEGYSVSREKKESFPLTVTSAQKNPTAFYLCASSTGSYEQYFGPGTRLTVT.